The sequence of this T cell receptor beta chain was determined in a study of blood T cell repertoires in COVID-19. The CDR3 runs to 15 residues. Germline V CDR1 and CDR2: SEHNR, FQNEAQ (reference sequence). V lost 3 bases, J lost 7 bases, and 13 bases lay in between. Here immunoSEQ multiplex PCR was the method, and the copy in TCRdb shows in-frame clones only, minus some. The sample lists fewer than 400,000 clones, about 90% occurring once. What was sequenced was PBMCs or T cells enriched from blood (not recorded which). The TCR was taken from a man in his thirties or forties who had recovered from COVID-19. J is TRBJ1-6 and V is TRBV7-9; D possibly corresponds to TRBD1 (6 bases). The CDR3 spells CASSLPGQINSPLHF. CDR3 in DNA: TGTGCCAGCAGCTTGCCGGGACAAATCAATTCACCCCTCCACTTT.